The 5 T cell receptor beta chains below come from one sample, sequenced in a study of blood T cell repertoires in COVID-19. The assay was immunoSEQ multiplex PCR, and TCRdb's table has in-frame clones only and misses some. In the table there are roughly 340,000 clones, around 90% of which are singletons. The sample consisted of peripheral blood. The receptors originated from a woman aged 18-29 years who had recovered from COVID-19.

The chain carries TRBV11-3 and TRBJ2-5, with D perhaps TRBD2 (6 bases). Germline CDR1 reads SGHNT; CDR2 reads YENEEA. The CDR3 is 16 amino acids. V was cut by 2 bases and J by 4 bases, with 17 bases left in between. CDR3 bases: TGTGCCAGCAGCTTACGGGGTCCCGGGGGACGAGAGACCCAGTACTTC. This gives the protein CASSLRGPGGRETQYF. Full variable domain (outside the CDR3, taken from reference TRBV11-3 and TRBJ2-5): EAGVVQSPRYKIIEKKQPVAFWCNPISGHNTLYWYLQNLGQGPELLIRYENEEAVDDSQLPKDRFSAERLKGVDSTLKIQPAELGDSAVYLCASSLRGPGGRETQYFGPGTRLLVL.

The chain combines TRBV19 with TRBJ2-1; D call uncertain. Trimming took 11 bases from V and 1 from J, leaving 15 bases between them. The length of the CDR3 is 14 residues. CDR1 is LNHDA, CDR2 SQIVND, per germline (reference sequence). CDR3 residues: CASLIPGSYNEQFF. The CDR3 DNA follows: TGTGCCTCCCTCATCCCAGGATCCTACAATGAGCAGTTCTTC.

This clone was detected once. This rearrangement joins TRBV6-5 to TRBJ2-3, with D tentatively TRBD2 (6 bases). The CDR3 totals 14 residues. Germline values: CDR1 MNHEY, CDR2 SVGAGI. V lost 5 bases and J 2 bases, leaving 11 bases between the germline ends. The CDR3 sequence is CASSPGRNTDTQYF. The CDR3 region has the DNA TGTGCCAGCAGTCCCGGGAGAAACACAGATACGCAGTATTTT.

The chain uses TRBV3-1 (or the pseudogene TRBV3-2) and TRBJ1-1, with D unresolved. Looked up from germline, CDR1 is LGHDT and CDR2 is YNNKEL (reference sequence). V lost 2 bases, J lost 4 bases, and 8 bases lay in between. The CDR3 runs to 13 residues. The CDR3 DNA sequence: TGTGCCAGCAGCCAATGGGAGGGCACTGAAGCTTTCTTT. Its translation: CASSQWEGTEAFF.

CDR3: CASKVTSGGYSTDTQYF. CDR3 sequence (DNA): TGTGCCAGCAAGGTGACTAGCGGGGGGTACAGCACAGATACGCAGTATTTT. This rearrangement joins TRBV21-1 to TRBJ2-3; the DNA was not used to check the table's D call, TRBD2. TRBV21-1 is a listed pseudogene. This CDR3 is built from 17 residues.